The 2 T cell receptor beta chains presented below share a single source sample, sequenced in a study of identical twins. TCRdb recomputed calls from the 5' RACE reads with MiXCR, one row per CDR3 protein. The top ten hold 8% to 8.5% of the sample, which has 130,000 to 150,000 distinct CDR3 sequences, roughly 3.3% seen once. The specimen sequenced was memory T cells sorted from blood. The receptor set was obtained from a man aged 18 to 29 in good health.

This clonotype came up many times. The chain links TRBV5-1 to TRBJ2-1; D unclear. Germline CDR1 is SGHRS and CDR2 is YFSETQ. There are 17 residues in the CDR3. Trimming removed 2 bases from V and 0 bases from J, with 15 bases in between. The CDR3 region is CASSFRTRPSSYNEQFF. The CDR3 coding sequence is TGCGCCAGCAGCTTTCGGACCAGGCCGAGCTCCTACAATGAGCAGTTCTTC.

This clonotype was seen at least ten times. This chain connects TRBV5-5 to TRBJ1-2, with D possibly matching TRBD1 (5 bases). The length of the CDR3 is 14 residues. Germline V gene data show CDR1 as SGHKS and CDR2 as YYEKEE (reference sequence). Trimming pared 0 bases from V and 8 bases from J, leaving 14 bases between. Here the CDR3 DNA reads TGTGCCAGCAGCTTGGACCCGGGACTGGAAGGCTACACCTTC. Translated: CASSLDPGLEGYTF.